A single sample gave rise to the 32 T cell receptor beta chains below, sequenced in a study of cytomegalovirus exposure and HLA in healthy donors. Repertoires were generated with immunoSEQ multiplex PCR, while TCRdb's copy carries only in-frame clones and drops some. The table includes about 130,000 clones, approximately 94% detected once. The sample consisted of PBMCs. Receptors originate from a woman in her late teens or twenties in good health and CMV-seronegative.

V and J are TRBV6-5 and TRBJ1-2, with TRBD1 as a possible D gene (6 bases). This CDR3 is built from 16 residues. V was shortened by 4 bases and J by 4 bases, with 19 bases between the two germline ends. The germline CDR1 and CDR2 sequences are MNHEY and SVGAGI. This chain's CDR3 is CASSWGGGAGGYGYTF. The CDR3 DNA reads TGTGCCAGCAGTTGGGGCGGGGGCGCAGGTGGCTATGGCTACACCTTC.

The chain couples TRBV7-9 to TRBJ2-7; possible D gene TRBD1, 6 bases. Trimming took 5 bases from V and 0 from J, leaving 11 bases between them. Germline V lookup: CDR1 SEHNR, CDR2 FQNEAQ (reference sequence). CDR3 length: 14 amino acids. This CDR3 is CASSLQGSSYEQYF. The CDR3 DNA reads as TGTGCCAGCAGCCTACAGGGAAGCTCCTACGAGCAGTACTTC.

V and J are TRBV19 and TRBJ1-4; maybe TRBD1 (5 bases). The V gene lost 7 bases and the J gene lost 2 bases, with 11 bases spanning the gap. The length of the CDR3 is 14 residues. The V gene's germline CDR1 is LNHDA and CDR2 SQIVND (reference sequence). CDR3 residues: CASNNRGTNEKLFF. The CDR3 DNA is TGTGCCAGTAATAATCGGGGGACTAATGAAAAACTGTTTTTT.

The V call is TRBV23-1, the J call TRBJ1-3, with D perhaps matching TRBD1 (6 bases). TRBV23-1 is an ORF for which the function is uncertain. This CDR3 spans 14 amino acids. V lost 5 bases and J lost 4, with 12 bases in between. CDR3 residues: CASSGGAWGNTIYF. The CDR3 DNA reads TGCGCCAGCAGTGGGGGCGCGTGGGGAAACACCATATATTTT.

V is TRBV7-9 and J is TRBJ2-3; 7 nucleotides match TRBD1. CDR1 is SEHNR, CDR2 FQNEAQ, per germline (reference sequence). The CDR3 totals 15 residues. The V segment lost 2 bases and the J segment 6 bases; nucleotides outside the gene matches: 8. Here the CDR3 reads CASSLWDSTSDTQYF. DNA for the CDR3: TGTGCCAGCAGCTTATGGGACAGTACGTCCGATACGCAGTATTTT. Full variable domain (outside the CDR3, taken from reference TRBV7-9 and TRBJ2-3): DTGVSQNPRHKITKRGQNVTFRCDPISEHNRLYWYRQTLGQGPEFLTYFQNEAQLEKSRLLSDRFSAERPKGSFSTLEIQRTEQGDSAMYLCASSLWDSTSDTQYFGPGTRLTVL.

J is TRBJ2-1 and V is TRBV7-6; D is ambiguous. The CDR3 loop spans 16 amino acids. V was cut by 6 bases and J by 3 bases, with 18 bases left in between. Germline assignment: CDR1 SGHVS and CDR2 FNYEAQ. The CDR3 DNA reads TGTGCCAGCAGTCTCACGGAGTACCGGATCTACAATGAGCAGTTCTTC. The encoded protein is CASSLTEYRIYNEQFF.

The rearrangement joins TRBV2 to TRBJ2-3, with D uncertain. CDR1 and CDR2 (germline): SNHLY, FYNNEI. This CDR3 spans 15 amino acids. V was cut by 8 bases and J by 0 bases, with 15 bases left in between. The DNA for the CDR3 is TGTGCCAGCCGCTCCCCCTATACTAGCACAGATACGCAGTATTTT. It specifies CASRSPYTSTDTQYF.

This clone was detected only once. V is TRBV6-6 and J is TRBJ2-2; the D gene is possibly TRBD1 (5 bases). The CDR3 has 16 residues. Germline V gene sequence: CDR1 MNHNY, CDR2 SVGAGI (reference sequence). Trimming took off 10 bases at V and 4 bases at J, with 22 bases between the two ends. CDR3: CATQHYGTGATGELFF. The CDR3 region has the DNA TGTGCCACTCAACACTACGGCACAGGAGCCACCGGGGAGCTGTTTTTT.

The chain couples TRBV27 to TRBJ1-6; possible D gene TRBD1, 6 bases. The ends were cut back, 3 bases at V and 6 bases at J, with 12 bases in the middle. This CDR3 comprises 15 residues. Germline values: CDR1 MNHEY, CDR2 SMNVEV (reference sequence). The CDR3 nucleotides read TGTGCCAGCAGTTTGGCCGGACAGATTAATTCACCCCTCCACTTT. It encodes CASSLAGQINSPLHF.

The chain has TRBV6-5 and TRBJ2-4; 8 nucleotides align to TRBD1. The CDR3 sequence is 14 residues long. Germline lookup yields CDR1 MNHEY and CDR2 SVGAGI. V gave up 6 bases and J gave up 8 bases; unmatched junction bases: 9. DNA for the CDR3: TGTGCCAGCAGCCTAGACAGGGGCGGGGACATTCAGTACTTC. Protein product: CASSLDRGGDIQYF.

This rearrangement joins TRBV7-2 to TRBJ1-1; D not resolved. From germline, CDR1 is SGHTA and CDR2 FQGNSA. V was pared by 7 bases and J by 0 bases, with 12 bases between. CDR3 length: 14 amino acids. In DNA form, the CDR3 reads TGTGCCAGCACCTCAAGCAGGCTGAACACTGAAGCTTTCTTT. It codes for CASTSSRLNTEAFF. Full variable domain (remainder filled in from reference TRBV7-2 and TRBJ1-1): GAGVSQSPSNKVTEKGKDVELRCDPISGHTALYWYRQSLGQGLEFLIYFQGNSAPDKSGLPSDRFSAERTGGSVSTLTIQRTQQEDSAVYLCASTSSRLNTEAFFGQGTRLTVV.

V usage is TRBV30 and J usage is TRBJ1-6; D is possibly TRBD1 (6 bases). The CDR3 length is 16 residues. The germline V and J ends were trimmed by 4 bases and 13 bases, with 26 bases remaining between them. Germline loops: CDR1 GTSNPN, CDR2 SVGIG (reference sequence). Here the CDR3 DNA reads TGTGCCTGGACATCCCCCAGGGGAAGGGGAATAGATCCCCTCCACTTT. Its translation is CAWTSPRGRGIDPLHF.

The rearrangement links TRBV4-1 to TRBJ1-2; TRBD1 agrees at 10 bases. With 2 bases clipped from V and 9 bases from J, the junction kept 9 bases outside the gene matches. The CDR3 is 15 amino acids. Per germline, CDR1 MGHRA and CDR2 YSYEKL. The CDR3 DNA reads TGCGCCAGCAGCCAATCGACAGGGGGCGCGTTTAGCTACACCTTC. Its protein is CASSQSTGGAFSYTF.

This CDR3 is CASSGQDRLGEKLFF. In nucleotides, the CDR3 is TGTGCCAGCAGTGGACAGGACAGATTGGGGGAAAAACTGTTTTTT. The chain recombines TRBV28 with TRBJ1-4; 7 nucleotides match TRBD1. The trim removed 5 bases at V and 8 bases at J, leaving 11 bases unmatched. The CDR3 contains 15 residues. The germline V gene encodes CDR1 MDHEN and CDR2 SYDVKM.

V and J are TRBV28 and TRBJ2-6; weak D call: TRBD2 (5 bases). V was pared by 3 bases and J by 3 bases, with 12 bases between. Germline loops: CDR1 MDHEN, CDR2 SYDVKM. This CDR3 has 16 amino acids. CDR3 DNA: TGTGCCAGCAGTTTCCAGAGGACTCTTGGGGCCAACGTCCTGACTTTC. This translates into CASSFQRTLGANVLTF.

The gene calls are TRBV27 and TRBJ1-4; no clear D. Trimming removed 3 bases from V and 4 bases from J, with 9 bases in between. CDR3 length equals 14 residues. Germline values: CDR1 MNHEY, CDR2 SMNVEV (reference sequence). As DNA, the CDR3 is TGTGCCAGCAGTTTCGGGGTCGGTAATGAAAAACTGTTTTTT. It translates to CASSFGVGNEKLFF.

The V and J genes are TRBV29-1 and TRBJ2-3, with TRBD2 identical over 7 bases. Losses at the gene ends were 4 bases for V and 3 bases for J; bases not matched to a gene: 4. Germline V gene data show CDR1 as SQVTM and CDR2 as ANQGSEA. The CDR3 is 13 residues long. The CDR3 loop is CSVVDGRTDTQYF. The CDR3 DNA reads as TGCAGCGTTGTCGACGGGAGGACAGATACGCAGTATTTT.

The rearrangement joins TRBV19 to TRBJ2-7; D remains ambiguous. CDR3 size: 12 residues. Trimming took off 6 bases at V and 5 bases at J, with 11 bases between the two ends. CDR1 and CDR2 (germline): LNHDA, SQIVND (reference sequence). The CDR3 region is CASSPRRDEQYF. As DNA, the CDR3 is TGTGCCAGTAGCCCCCGTCGGGACGAGCAGTACTTC. Complete variable domain (other parts from reference TRBV19 and TRBJ2-7): DGGITQSPKYLFRKEGQNVTLSCEQNLNHDAMYWYRQDPGQGLRLIYYSQIVNDFQKGDIAEGYSVSREKKESFPLTVTSAQKNPTAFYLCASSPRRDEQYFGPGTRLTVT.

The chain couples TRBV9 to TRBJ1-5; 7 bases line up with TRBD1. V shed 1 base and J 7 bases; nucleotides not matched to a gene: 2. The V gene's germline CDR1 is SGDLS and CDR2 YYNGEE. CDR3 length equals 13 residues. In DNA, the CDR3 is TGTGCCAGCAGCGTACAGGGGGGACAGCCCCAGCATTTT. Its translation: CASSVQGGQPQHF.

The gene calls are TRBV6-5 and TRBJ2-7, with D perhaps matching TRBD2 (5 bases). The CDR3 has 14 amino acids. Trimming removed 3 bases at V and 3 bases at J, with 12 bases between. Germline V gene lookup returns CDR1 MNHEY and CDR2 SVGAGI. The CDR3 DNA is TGTGCCAGCAGTTATAGATCGGGGATCTACGAGCAGTACTTC. It encodes CASSYRSGIYEQYF.

The chain uses TRBV10-2 and TRBJ1-4; no clear D gene. V was trimmed by 0 bases and J by 5 bases, leaving 10 bases between them. There are 15 residues in the CDR3. Germline V gene lookup returns CDR1 WSHSY and CDR2 SAAADI. The CDR3 region has the DNA TGCGCCAGCAGTGAGTCCGAAAAGGAGAATGAAAAACTGTTTTTT. Amino acid sequence: CASSESEKENEKLFF.

This chain connects TRBV19 to TRBJ2-5, with TRBD2 matching 10 bases. Trimming cost V 3 bases and J 3 bases; bases outside gene matches: 7. Germline V CDR1 and CDR2: LNHDA, SQIVND (reference sequence). This CDR3 is built from 16 residues. This CDR3 reads CASSISFGLAEETQYF. Here the CDR3 DNA reads TGTGCCAGTAGTATTAGTTTTGGACTAGCGGAAGAGACCCAGTACTTC.

This clone showed up just once. The rearrangement joins TRBV5-6 to TRBJ2-7; D ambiguous. With 4 bases removed from V and 7 bases from J, the gap between germline ends came to 9 bases. There are 11 residues in the CDR3. Germline V gene sequence: CDR1 SGHDT, CDR2 YYEEEE. This chain's CDR3 is CASSRNREQYF. The CDR3 DNA follows: TGTGCCAGCAGCCGAAACAGAGAGCAGTACTTC. Full variable domain (outside the CDR3, taken from reference TRBV5-6 and TRBJ2-7): DAGVTQSPTHLIKTRGQQVTLRCSPKSGHDTVSWYQQALGQGPQFIFQYYEEEERQRGNFPDRFSGHQFPNYSSELNVNALLLGDSALYLCASSRNREQYFGPGTRLTVT.

The V gene is TRBV19, the J gene TRBJ2-2, with a possible D match to TRBD2 (5 bases). V was cut by 4 bases and J by 6 bases, with 9 bases left in between. The CDR3 sequence is 13 residues long. Germline CDR1 reads LNHDA; CDR2 reads SQIVND (reference sequence). The CDR3 bases are TGTGCCAGTAGTACCGGGATCTCCGGGGAGCTGTTTTTT. This codes for CASSTGISGELFF.

The chain carries TRBV19 and TRBJ2-1, with 11 bases aligning to TRBD2. Germline V gene lookup returns CDR1 LNHDA and CDR2 SQIVND (reference sequence). This CDR3 is built from 15 residues. Trimming took 4 bases from V and 3 from J; bases not matched to a gene: 2. As DNA, the CDR3 is TGTGCCAGTAGTACGCTAGCGGGAGGCTACAATGAGCAGTTCTTC. Protein product: CASSTLAGGYNEQFF.

This clone was counted between two and nine times. This rearrangement joins TRBV2 to TRBJ2-7; the D is unclear. CDR3 size: 12 residues. CDR1 SNHLY and CDR2 FYNNEI come from the germline V gene. Deletions cut 8 bases from V and 2 bases from J, with 10 bases between. The CDR3 region is CASRGDPYEQYF. CDR3 nucleotide sequence: TGTGCCAGCCGCGGAGACCCCTACGAGCAGTACTTC.

The chain links TRBV27 to TRBJ2-1, with 9 bases matching TRBD1. This CDR3 spans 14 amino acids. V gave up 6 bases and J gave up 9 bases; unmatched junction bases: 9. Germline V gene lookup returns CDR1 MNHEY and CDR2 SMNVEV (reference sequence). The CDR3 is CASSGQGPLAEQFF. In DNA form, the CDR3 reads TGTGCCAGCAGCGGACAGGGGCCCCTTGCTGAGCAGTTCTTC.

The chain combines TRBV28 with TRBJ2-7; 8 positions agree with TRBD1. V lost 3 bases to trimming and J lost 7 bases; unmatched junction nucleotides: 8. CDR3 length: 14 amino acids. The V gene's germline CDR1 is MDHEN and CDR2 SYDVKM. The CDR3: CASSLGQGAREQYF. The CDR3 region has the DNA TGTGCCAGCAGTTTGGGGCAGGGGGCGAGGGAGCAGTACTTC.

This chain joins TRBV5-1 and TRBJ1-2; D perhaps matches TRBD1 (5 bases). Trimming took 0 bases from V and 6 from J, leaving 15 bases between them. CDR1 SGHRS and CDR2 YFSETQ come from the germline V gene. This CDR3 has 15 residues. The CDR3 DNA is TGCGCCAGCAGCTTGGCCGGGGCAGGCGGGGATGGCTACACCTTC. This gives the protein CASSLAGAGGDGYTF.

The CDR3 DNA reads TGCGCCAGCAGCCCCCAACATGGGGAGCTGTTTTTT. Translated: CASSPQHGELFF. The rearrangement links TRBV4-1 to TRBJ2-2; no firm D call. CDR1 is MGHRA, CDR2 YSYEKL, per germline. V was shortened by 4 bases and J by 8 bases, with 8 bases between the two germline ends. This CDR3 comprises 12 residues.

The rearrangement uses TRBV5-6 and TRBJ2-7, with D perhaps matching TRBD1 (5 bases). Trimming shortened V by 0 bases and J by 5 bases, and 6 bases separated the two germline ends. Per germline, CDR1 SGHDT and CDR2 YYEEEE. This CDR3 is built from 12 residues. The CDR3 coding sequence is TGTGCCAGCAGCTTGGTAGGGGACGAGCAGTACTTC. It yields the protein CASSLVGDEQYF.

The CDR3: CVRSVRRGAGANVLTF. CDR3 DNA: TGTGTCAGAAGCGTAAGGCGGGGAGCCGGGGCCAACGTCCTGACTTTC. The chain employs TRBV7-5 and TRBJ2-6; the table names TRBD2, a call not compared with the DNA. TRBV7-5 is reported as a pseudogene. This CDR3 comprises 16 residues.